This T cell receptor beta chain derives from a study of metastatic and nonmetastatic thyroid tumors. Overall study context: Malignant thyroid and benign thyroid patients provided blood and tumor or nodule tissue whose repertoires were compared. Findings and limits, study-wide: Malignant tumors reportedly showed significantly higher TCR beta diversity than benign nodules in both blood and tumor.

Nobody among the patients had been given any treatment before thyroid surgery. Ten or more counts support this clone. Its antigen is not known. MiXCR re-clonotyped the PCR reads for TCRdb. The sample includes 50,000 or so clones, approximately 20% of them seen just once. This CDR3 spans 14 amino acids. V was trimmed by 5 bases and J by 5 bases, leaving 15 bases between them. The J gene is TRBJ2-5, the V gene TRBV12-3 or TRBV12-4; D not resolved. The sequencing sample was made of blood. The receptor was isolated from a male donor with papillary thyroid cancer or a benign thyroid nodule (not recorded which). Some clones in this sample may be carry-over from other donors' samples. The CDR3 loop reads CASSVAAAPETQYF. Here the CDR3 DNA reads TGTGCCAGCAGTGTTGCGGCTGCTCCCGAGACCCAGTACTTC.